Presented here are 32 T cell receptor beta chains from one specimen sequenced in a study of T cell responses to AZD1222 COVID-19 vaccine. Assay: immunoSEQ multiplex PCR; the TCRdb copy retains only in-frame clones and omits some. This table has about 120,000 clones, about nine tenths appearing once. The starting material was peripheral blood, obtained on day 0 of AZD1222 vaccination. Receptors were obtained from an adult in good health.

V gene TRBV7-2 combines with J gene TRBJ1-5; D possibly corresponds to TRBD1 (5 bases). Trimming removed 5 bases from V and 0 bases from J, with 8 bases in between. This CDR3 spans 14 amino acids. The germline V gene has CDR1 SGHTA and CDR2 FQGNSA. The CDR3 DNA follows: TGTGCCAGCAGCAAAGACAGTAGCAATCAGCCCCAGCATTTT. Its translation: CASSKDSSNQPQHF. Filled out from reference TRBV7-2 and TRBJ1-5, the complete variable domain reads GAGVSQSPSNKVTEKGKDVELRCDPISGHTALYWYRQSLGQGLEFLIYFQGNSAPDKSGLPSDRFSAERTGGSVSTLTIQRTQQEDSAVYLCASSKDSSNQPQHFGDGTRLSIL.

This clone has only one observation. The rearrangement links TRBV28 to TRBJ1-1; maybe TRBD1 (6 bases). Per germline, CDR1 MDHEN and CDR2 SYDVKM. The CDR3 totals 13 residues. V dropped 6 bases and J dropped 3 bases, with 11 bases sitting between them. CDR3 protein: CASSDGQYTEAFF. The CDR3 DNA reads TGTGCCAGCAGCGACGGACAGTACACTGAAGCTTTCTTT.

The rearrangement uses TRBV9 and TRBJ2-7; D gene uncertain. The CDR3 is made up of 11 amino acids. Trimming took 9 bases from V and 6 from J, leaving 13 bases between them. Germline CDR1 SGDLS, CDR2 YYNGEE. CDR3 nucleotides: TGTGCCACCCCCCTATGTCCCGAGCAGTACTTC. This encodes CATPLCPEQYF.

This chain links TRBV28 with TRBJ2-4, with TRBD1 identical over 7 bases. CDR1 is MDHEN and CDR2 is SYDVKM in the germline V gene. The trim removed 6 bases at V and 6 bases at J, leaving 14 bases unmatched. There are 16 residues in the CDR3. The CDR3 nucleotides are TGTGCCAGCAGCACGATATCACAGGGGATAAGAAACATTCAGTACTTC. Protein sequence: CASSTISQGIRNIQYF.

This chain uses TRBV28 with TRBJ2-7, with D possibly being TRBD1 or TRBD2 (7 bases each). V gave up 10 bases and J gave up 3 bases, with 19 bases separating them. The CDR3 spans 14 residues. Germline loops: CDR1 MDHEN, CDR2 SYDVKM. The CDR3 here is CATFSQGGDYEQYF. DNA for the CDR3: TGTGCCACCTTTTCCCAGGGGGGGGACTACGAGCAGTACTTC.

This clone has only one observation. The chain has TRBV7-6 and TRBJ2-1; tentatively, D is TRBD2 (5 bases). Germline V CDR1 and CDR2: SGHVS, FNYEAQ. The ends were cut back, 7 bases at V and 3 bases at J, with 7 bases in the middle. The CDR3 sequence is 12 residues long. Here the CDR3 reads CASTSSYNEQFF. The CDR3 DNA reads TGTGCCAGCACTAGCAGCTACAATGAGCAGTTCTTC.

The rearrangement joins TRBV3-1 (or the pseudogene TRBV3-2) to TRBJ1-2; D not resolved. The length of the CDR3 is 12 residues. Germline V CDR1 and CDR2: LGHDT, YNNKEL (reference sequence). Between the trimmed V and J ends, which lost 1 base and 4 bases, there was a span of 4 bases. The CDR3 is CASSQGGYGYTF. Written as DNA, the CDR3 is TGTGCCAGCAGCCAAGGCGGCTATGGCTACACCTTC.

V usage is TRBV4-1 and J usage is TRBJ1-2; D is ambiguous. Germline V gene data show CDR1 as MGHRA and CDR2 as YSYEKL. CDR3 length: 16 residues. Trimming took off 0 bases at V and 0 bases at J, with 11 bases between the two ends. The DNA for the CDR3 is TGCGCCAGCAGCCAAGATACGCCCGGGGCTAACTATGGCTACACCTTC. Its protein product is CASSQDTPGANYGYTF.

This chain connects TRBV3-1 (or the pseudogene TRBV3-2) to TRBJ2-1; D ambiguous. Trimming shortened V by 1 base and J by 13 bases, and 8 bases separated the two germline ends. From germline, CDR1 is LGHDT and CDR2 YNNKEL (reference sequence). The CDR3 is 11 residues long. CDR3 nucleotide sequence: TGTGCCAGCAGCCAAGGGGTTCCCCAGTTCTTC. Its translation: CASSQGVPQFF.

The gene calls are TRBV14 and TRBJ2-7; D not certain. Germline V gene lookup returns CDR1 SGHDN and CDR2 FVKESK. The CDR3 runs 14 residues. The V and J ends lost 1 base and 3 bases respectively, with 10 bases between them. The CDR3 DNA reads TGTGCCAGCAGCCAAGGTTCAGCGTACTACGAGCAGTACTTC. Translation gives CASSQGSAYYEQYF. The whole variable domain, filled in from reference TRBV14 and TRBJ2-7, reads EAGVTQFPSHSVIEKGQTVTLRCDPISGHDNLYWYRRVMGKEIKFLLHFVKESKQDESGMPNNRFLAERTGGTYSTLKVQPAELEDSGVYFCASSQGSAYYEQYFGPGTRLTVT.

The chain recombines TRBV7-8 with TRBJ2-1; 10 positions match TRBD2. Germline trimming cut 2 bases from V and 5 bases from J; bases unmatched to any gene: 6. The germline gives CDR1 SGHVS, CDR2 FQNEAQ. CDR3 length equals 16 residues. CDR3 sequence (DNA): TGTGCCAGCAGCTTACGAGCGGGAGGGCCCCACAATGAGCAGTTCTTC. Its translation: CASSLRAGGPHNEQFF.

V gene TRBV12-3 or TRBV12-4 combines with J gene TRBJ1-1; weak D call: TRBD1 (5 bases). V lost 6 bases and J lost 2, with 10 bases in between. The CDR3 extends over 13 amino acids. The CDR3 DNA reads TGTGCCAGCAGCTTGACAGACAACACTGAAGCTTTCTTT. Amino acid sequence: CASSLTDNTEAFF.

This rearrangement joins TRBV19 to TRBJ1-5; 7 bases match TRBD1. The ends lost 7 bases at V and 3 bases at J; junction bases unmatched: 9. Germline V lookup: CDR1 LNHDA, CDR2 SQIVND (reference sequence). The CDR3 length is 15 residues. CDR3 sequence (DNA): TGTGCCAGTAAAACGGGACAGCACTACAATCAGCCCCAGCATTTT. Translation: CASKTGQHYNQPQHF.

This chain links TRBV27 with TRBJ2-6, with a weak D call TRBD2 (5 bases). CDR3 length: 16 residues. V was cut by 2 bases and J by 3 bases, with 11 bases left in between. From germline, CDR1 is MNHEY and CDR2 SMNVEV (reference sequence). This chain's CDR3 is CASSLALAYGANVLTF. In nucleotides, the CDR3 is TGTGCCAGCAGTTTAGCGCTAGCCTATGGGGCCAACGTCCTGACTTTC.

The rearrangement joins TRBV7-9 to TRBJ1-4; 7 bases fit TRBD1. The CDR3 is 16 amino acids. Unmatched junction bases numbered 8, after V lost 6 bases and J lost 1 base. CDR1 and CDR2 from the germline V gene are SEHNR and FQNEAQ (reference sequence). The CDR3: CASRAGQARTNEKLFF. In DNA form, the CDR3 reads TGTGCCAGCAGGGCTGGACAGGCGCGAACTAATGAAAAACTGTTTTTT.

The CDR3 sequence is CASSLGGIGNQPQHF. CDR3 DNA sequence: TGTGCCAGCAGCTTGGGAGGGATAGGCAATCAGCCCCAGCATTTT. The chain recombines TRBV7-9 with TRBJ1-5; no definite D call. V was pared by 3 bases and J by 2 bases, with 11 bases between. Per germline, CDR1 SEHNR and CDR2 FQNEAQ (reference sequence). The CDR3 length is 15 residues. Using reference TRBV7-9 and TRBJ1-5 for the parts outside the CDR3, the full variable domain is DTGVSQNPRHKITKRGQNVTFRCDPISEHNRLYWYRQTLGQGPEFLTYFQNEAQLEKSRLLSDRFSAERPKGSFSTLEIQRTEQGDSAMYLCASSLGGIGNQPQHFGDGTRLSIL.

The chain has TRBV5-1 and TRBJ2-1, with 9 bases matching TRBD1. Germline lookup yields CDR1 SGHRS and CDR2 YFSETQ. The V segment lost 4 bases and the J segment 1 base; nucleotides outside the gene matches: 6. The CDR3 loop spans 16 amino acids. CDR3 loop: CASSPTGGASYNEQFF. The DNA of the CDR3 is TGCGCCAGCAGCCCTACAGGGGGCGCATCCTACAATGAGCAGTTCTTC.

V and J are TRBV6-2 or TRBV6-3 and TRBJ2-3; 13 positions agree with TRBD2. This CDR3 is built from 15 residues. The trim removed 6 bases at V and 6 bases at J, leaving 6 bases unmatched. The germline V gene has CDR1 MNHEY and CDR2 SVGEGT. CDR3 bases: TGTGCCAGCAGGCCTACTAGCGGGGGGGCCGATACGCAGTATTTT. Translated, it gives CASRPTSGGADTQYF.

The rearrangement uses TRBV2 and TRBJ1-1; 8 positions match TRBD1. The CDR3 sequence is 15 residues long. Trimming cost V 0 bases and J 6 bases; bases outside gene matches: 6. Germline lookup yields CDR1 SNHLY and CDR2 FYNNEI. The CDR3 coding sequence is TGTGCCAGCAGTGAAGCCCGGACAGGGATGGCTGAAGCTTTCTTT. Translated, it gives CASSEARTGMAEAFF.

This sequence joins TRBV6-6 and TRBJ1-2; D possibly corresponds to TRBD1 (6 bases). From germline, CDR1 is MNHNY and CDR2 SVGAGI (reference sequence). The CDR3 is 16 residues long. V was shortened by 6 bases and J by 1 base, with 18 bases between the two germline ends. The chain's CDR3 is CASRPQGRPNNYGYTF. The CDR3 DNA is TGTGCCAGCAGACCTCAGGGGCGGCCTAATAACTATGGCTACACCTTC.

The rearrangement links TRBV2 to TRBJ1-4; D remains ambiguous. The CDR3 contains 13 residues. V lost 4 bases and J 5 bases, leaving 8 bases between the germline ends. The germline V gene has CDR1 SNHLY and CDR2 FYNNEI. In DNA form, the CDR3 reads TGTGCCAGCAGTGTCCAGGAAAATGAAAAACTGTTTTTT. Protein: CASSVQENEKLFF.

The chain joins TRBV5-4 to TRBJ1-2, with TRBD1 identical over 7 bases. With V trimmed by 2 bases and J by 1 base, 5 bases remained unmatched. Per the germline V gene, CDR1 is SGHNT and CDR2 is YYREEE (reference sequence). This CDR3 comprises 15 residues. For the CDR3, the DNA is TGTGCCAGCAGCTTTCCGGGACAGAGTAACTATGGCTACACCTTC. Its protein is CASSFPGQSNYGYTF.

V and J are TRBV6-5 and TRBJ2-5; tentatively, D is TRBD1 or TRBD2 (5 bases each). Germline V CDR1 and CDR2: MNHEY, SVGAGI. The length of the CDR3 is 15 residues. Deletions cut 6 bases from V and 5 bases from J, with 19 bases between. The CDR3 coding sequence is TGTGCCAGCAGGCATGGTTCCGGGGCCGCGGAGACCCAGTACTTC. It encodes CASRHGSGAAETQYF.

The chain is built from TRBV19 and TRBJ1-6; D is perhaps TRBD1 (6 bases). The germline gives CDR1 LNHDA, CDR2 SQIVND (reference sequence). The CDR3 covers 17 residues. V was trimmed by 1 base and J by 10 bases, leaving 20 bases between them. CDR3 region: CASSIGSLTGWISPLHF. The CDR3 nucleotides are TGTGCCAGTAGTATAGGTTCCCTGACAGGATGGATCTCACCCCTCCACTTT.

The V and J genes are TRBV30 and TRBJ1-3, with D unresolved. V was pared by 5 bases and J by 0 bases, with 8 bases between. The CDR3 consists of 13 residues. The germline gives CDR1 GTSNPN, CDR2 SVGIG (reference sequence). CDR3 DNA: TGTGCCTGGGAGAGATTCTCTGGAAACACCATATATTTT. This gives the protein CAWERFSGNTIYF.

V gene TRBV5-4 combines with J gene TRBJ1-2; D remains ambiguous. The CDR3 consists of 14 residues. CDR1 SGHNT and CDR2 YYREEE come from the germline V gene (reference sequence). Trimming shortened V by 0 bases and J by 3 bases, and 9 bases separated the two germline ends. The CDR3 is CASSLEGAYYGYTF. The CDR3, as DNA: TGTGCCAGCAGCTTGGAGGGCGCTTACTATGGCTACACCTTC.

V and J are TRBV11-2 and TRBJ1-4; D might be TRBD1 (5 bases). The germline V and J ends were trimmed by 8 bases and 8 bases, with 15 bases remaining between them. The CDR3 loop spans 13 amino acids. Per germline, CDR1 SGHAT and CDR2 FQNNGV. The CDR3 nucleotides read TGTGCCAGCTCCGGGGCTAGAAGGGAAAAACTGTTTTTT. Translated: CASSGARREKLFF.

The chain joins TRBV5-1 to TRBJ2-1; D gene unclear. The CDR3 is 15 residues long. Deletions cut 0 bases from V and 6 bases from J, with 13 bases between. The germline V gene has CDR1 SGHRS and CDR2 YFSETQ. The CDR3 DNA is TGCGCCAGCAGCTTGGGGCAGCCGTTGGGCAATGAGCAGTTCTTC. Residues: CASSLGQPLGNEQFF.

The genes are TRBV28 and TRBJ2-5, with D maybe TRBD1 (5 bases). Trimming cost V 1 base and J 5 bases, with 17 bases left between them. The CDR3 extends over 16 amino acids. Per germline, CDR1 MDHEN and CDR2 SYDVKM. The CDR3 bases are TGTGCCAGCAGTTTATCTCAATTGGCAGGGCGGGAGACCCAGTACTTC. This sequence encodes CASSLSQLAGRETQYF. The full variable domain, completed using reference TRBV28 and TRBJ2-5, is DVKVTQSSRYLVKRTGEKVFLECVQDMDHENMFWYRQDPGLGLRLIYFSYDVKMKEKGDIPEGYSVSREKKERFSLILESASTNQTSMYLCASSLSQLAGRETQYFGPGTRLLVL.

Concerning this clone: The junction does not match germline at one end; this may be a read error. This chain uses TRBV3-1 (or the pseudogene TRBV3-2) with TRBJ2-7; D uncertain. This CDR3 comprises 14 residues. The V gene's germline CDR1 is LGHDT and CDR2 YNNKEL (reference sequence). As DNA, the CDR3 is TGTGCCAGCACCCAAGCAGCCGCTTCCTACGAGCAGTACTTC. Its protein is CASTQAAASYEQYF.

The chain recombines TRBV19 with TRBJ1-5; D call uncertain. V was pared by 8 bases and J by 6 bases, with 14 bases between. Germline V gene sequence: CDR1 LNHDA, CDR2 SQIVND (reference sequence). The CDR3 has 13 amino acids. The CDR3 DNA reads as TGTGCCAGTTCCCTTATCGGGTCTCAGCCCCAGCATTTT. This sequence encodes CASSLIGSQPQHF.

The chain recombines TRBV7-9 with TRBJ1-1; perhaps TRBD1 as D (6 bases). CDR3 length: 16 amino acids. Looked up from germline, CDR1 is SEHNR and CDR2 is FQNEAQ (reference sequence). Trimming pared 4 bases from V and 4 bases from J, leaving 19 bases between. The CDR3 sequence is CASSSTQGGALTEAFF. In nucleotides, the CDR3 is TGTGCCAGCAGCTCAACGCAAGGGGGGGCGCTCACTGAAGCTTTCTTT. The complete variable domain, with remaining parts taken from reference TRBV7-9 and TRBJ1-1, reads DTGVSQNPRHKITKRGQNVTFRCDPISEHNRLYWYRQTLGQGPEFLTYFQNEAQLEKSRLLSDRFSAERPKGSFSTLEIQRTEQGDSAMYLCASSSTQGGALTEAFFGQGTRLTVV.